The sample holds a few counts of the clone carrying this T cell receptor beta chain. Its matching antigen is unknown. Method: immunoSEQ multiplex PCR; TCRdb's copy keeps in-frame clones and lacks some. In the table there are 25,000 to 30,000 clones, around 90% of which are singletons. This entry is derived from a study of T cell responses to AZD1222 COVID-19 vaccine. Study observations and caveats: Spike-spanning, vaccine-associated CD4 TCRs were dominant at 160-218 and 743-854. Unmutated variant regions reportedly attract nearly half of all spike-specific TCRs.

The V gene's germline CDR1 is SEHNR and CDR2 FQNEAQ (reference sequence). Trimming removed 5 bases from V and 6 bases from J, with 10 bases in between. The CDR3 is 13 amino acids. This sequence joins TRBV7-9 and TRBJ2-2; D could derive from TRBD1 or TRBD2 (6 bases each). The clonotype originates from an adult in good health. Sequencing was performed on peripheral blood, taken on day 0 of AZD1222 vaccination. The DNA for the CDR3 is TGTGCCAGCAGCCATAGGGGGGCCGGGGAGCTGTTTTTT. This gives the protein CASSHRGAGELFF.